This T cell receptor (beta chain) was documented in a study of cytomegalovirus exposure and HLA in healthy donors. Study-level background: The early release's HLA-typed donors yielded approximately 85 million unique TCRs.

General study findings and limits: In all likelihood, a cluster of highly shared sequence variants was a sequencing artifact. Among the CMV-associated chains, three were confirmed in vitro as specific for CMV antigens.

As for this clone: Antigen specificity is unknown.

The CDR3 sequence is 14 residues long. The V and J ends lost 5 bases and 2 bases, in that order; junction bases with no gene match: 5. Germline V lookup: CDR1 LNHDA, CDR2 SQIVND (reference sequence). With 60 Vbeta and 13 Jbeta primers, the PCR was carried out. Sequencing was performed with immunoSEQ multiplex PCR; in TCRdb, only in-frame clones are kept and a portion is missing. The sample includes over 150,000 clones, approximately 79% of them seen just once. The chain has TRBV19 and TRBJ1-1; 7 bases align to TRBD1. The TCR comes from a man aged 55-75 years in good health and CMV-seronegative. The sample consisted of PBMCs. The CDR3 DNA reads as TGTGCCAGTAGTCTGGACAGGTCTAACACTGAAGCTTTCTTT. This sequence encodes CASSLDRSNTEAFF.